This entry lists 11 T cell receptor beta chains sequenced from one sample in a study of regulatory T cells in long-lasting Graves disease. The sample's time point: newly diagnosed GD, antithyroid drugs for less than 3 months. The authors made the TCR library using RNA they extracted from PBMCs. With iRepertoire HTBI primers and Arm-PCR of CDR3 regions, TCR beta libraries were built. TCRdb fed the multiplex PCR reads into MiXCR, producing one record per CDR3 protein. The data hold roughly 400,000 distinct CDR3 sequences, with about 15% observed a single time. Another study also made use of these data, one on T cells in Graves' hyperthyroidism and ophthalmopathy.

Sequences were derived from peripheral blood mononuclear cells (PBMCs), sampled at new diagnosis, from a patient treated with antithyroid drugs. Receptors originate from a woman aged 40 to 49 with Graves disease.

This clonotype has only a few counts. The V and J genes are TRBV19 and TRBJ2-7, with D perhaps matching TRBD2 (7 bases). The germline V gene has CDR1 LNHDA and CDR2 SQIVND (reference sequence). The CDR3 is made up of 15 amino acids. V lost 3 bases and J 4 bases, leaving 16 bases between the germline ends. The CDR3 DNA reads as TGTGCCAGTAGTATGGGGGGGGCAGCTGCTTACGAGCAGTACTTC. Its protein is CASSMGGAAAYEQYF.

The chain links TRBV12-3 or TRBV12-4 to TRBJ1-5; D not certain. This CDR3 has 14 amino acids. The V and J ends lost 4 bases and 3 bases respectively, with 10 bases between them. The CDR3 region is CASSWEQTNQPQHF. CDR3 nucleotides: TGTGCCAGCAGTTGGGAACAGACCAATCAGCCCCAGCATTTT.

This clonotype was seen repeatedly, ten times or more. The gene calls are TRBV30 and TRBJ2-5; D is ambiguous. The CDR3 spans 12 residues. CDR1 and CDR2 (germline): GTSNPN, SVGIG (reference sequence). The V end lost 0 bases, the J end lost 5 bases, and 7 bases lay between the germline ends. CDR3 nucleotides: TGTGCCTGGAGTGTACTTGGGGAGACCCAGTACTTC. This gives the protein CAWSVLGETQYF.

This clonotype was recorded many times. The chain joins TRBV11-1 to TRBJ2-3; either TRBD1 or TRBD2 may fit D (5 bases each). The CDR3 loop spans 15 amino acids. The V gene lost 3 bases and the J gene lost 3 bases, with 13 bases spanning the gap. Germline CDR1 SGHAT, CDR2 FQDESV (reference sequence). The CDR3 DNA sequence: TGTGCCAGCAGCTTCTCTGGGGGAGAAACAGATACGCAGTATTTT. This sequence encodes CASSFSGGETDTQYF.

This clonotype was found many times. CDR3 sequence: CAISPVGATTGELFF. In DNA, the CDR3 is TGTGCCATCAGTCCTGTGGGGGCGACCACCGGGGAGCTGTTTTTT. The chain joins TRBV10-3 to TRBJ2-2; the D gene is possibly TRBD1 (6 bases). This CDR3 region has 15 residues. Germline assignment: CDR1 ENHRY and CDR2 SYGVKD. V was pared by 5 bases and J by 4 bases, with 14 bases between.

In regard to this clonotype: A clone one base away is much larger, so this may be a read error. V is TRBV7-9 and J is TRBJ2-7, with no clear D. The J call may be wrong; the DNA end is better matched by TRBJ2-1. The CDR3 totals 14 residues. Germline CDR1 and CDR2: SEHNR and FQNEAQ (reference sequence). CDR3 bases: TGTGCCAGCAGCTTACCGGACCACAACTACGAGCAGTTCTTC. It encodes CASSLPDHNYEQFF.

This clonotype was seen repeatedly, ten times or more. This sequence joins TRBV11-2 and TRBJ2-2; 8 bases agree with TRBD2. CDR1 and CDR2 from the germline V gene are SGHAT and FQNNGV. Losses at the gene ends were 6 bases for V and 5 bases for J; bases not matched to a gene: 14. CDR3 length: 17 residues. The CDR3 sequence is CASRSLRTSTRTGELFF. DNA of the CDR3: TGTGCCAGCAGATCTCTACGGACTAGCACCCGTACCGGGGAGCTGTTTTTT.

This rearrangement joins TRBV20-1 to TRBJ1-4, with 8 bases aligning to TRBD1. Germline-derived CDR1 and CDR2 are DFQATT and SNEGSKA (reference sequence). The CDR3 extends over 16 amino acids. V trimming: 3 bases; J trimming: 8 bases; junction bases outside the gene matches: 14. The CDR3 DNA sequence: TGCAGTGCTAGTCACCTCTACAGGGGGATGATCGAAAAACTGTTTTTT. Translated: CSASHLYRGMIEKLFF.

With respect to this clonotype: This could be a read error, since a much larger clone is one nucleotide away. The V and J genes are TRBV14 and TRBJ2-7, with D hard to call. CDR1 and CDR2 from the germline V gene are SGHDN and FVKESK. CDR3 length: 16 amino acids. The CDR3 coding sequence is TGTGCCAGCATCCAAGGTGCAGGCTTAACCCTCTACGAGCAGTACTTC. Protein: CASIQGAGLTLYEQYF.

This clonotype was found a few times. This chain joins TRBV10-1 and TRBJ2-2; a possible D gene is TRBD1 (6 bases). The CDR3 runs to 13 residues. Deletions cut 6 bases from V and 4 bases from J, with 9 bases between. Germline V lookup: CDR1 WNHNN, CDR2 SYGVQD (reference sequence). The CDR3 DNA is TGCGCCAGCAGCGTGGACAGCACCGGGGAGCTGTTTTTT. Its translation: CASSVDSTGELFF.

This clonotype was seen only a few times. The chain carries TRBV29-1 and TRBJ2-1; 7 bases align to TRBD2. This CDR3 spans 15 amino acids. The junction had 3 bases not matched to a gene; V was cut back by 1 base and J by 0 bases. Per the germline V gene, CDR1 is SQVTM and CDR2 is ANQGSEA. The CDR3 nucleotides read TGCAGCGTTGAAGTCGGCGGGAGCTCCTACAATGAGCAGTTCTTC. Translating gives CSVEVGGSSYNEQFF.